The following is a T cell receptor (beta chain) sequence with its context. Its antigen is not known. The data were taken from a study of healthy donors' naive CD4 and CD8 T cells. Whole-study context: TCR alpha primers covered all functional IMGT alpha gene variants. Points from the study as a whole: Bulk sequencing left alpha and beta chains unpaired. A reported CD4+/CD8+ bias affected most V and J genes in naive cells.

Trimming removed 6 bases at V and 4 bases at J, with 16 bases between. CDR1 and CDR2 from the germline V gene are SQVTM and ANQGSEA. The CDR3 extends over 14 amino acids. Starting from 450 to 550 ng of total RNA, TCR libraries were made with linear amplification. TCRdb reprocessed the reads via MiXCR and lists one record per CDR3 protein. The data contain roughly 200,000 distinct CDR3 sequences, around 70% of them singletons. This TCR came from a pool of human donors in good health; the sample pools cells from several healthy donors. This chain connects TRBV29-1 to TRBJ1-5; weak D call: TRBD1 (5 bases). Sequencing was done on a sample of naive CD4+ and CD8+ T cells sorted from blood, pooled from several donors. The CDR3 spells CSVGVAEGNQPQHF. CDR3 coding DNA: TGCAGCGTCGGCGTGGCTGAGGGGAATCAGCCCCAGCATTTT. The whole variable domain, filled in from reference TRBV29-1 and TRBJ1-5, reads SAVISQKPSRDICQRGTSLTIQCQVDSQVTMMFWYRQQPGQSLTLIATANQGSEATYESGFVIDKFPISRPNLTFSTLTVSNMSPEDSSIYLCSVGVAEGNQPQHFGDGTRLSIL.